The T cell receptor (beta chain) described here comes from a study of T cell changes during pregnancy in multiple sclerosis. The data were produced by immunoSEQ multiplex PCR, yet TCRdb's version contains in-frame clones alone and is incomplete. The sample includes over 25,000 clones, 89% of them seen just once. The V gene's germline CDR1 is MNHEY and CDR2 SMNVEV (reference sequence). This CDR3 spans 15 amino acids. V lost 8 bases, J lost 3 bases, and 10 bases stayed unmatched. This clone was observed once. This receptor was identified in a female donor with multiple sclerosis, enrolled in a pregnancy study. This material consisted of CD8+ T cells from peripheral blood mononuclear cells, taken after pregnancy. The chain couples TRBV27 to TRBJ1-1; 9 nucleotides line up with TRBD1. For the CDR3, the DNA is TGTGCCAGCCAAAAAACAGGGGGCTGGGACACTGAAGCTTTCTTT. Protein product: CASQKTGGWDTEAFF.